The 5 T cell receptor beta chains presented below share a single source sample, sequenced in a study of cytomegalovirus exposure and HLA in healthy donors. The PCR was carried out with 60 Vbeta primers and 13 Jbeta primers. Assay used: immunoSEQ multiplex PCR; TCRdb lists only in-frame clones, some missing. Here the sample spans some 180,000 clones, roughly four fifths being singletons. Sequencing was carried out using PBMCs. These receptors all stem from a man younger than 35 in good health and CMV-seronegative.

The chain couples TRBV5-1 to TRBJ1-1; maybe TRBD1 (6 bases). Looked up from germline, CDR1 is SGHRS and CDR2 is YFSETQ. The CDR3 has 16 residues. With 6 bases removed from V and 4 bases from J, the gap between germline ends came to 22 bases. The CDR3 region has the DNA TGCGCCAGCACACTTACCGGGACCCGAGGGGGCACTGAAGCTTTCTTT. Translation gives CASTLTGTRGGTEAFF.

The J gene is TRBJ2-5, the V gene TRBV11-3; D remains ambiguous. The CDR3 consists of 13 residues. Germline lookup yields CDR1 SGHNT and CDR2 YENEEA. Trimming took 5 bases from V and 5 from J, leaving 12 bases between them. The CDR3 here is CASSESQVETQYF. The CDR3, as DNA: TGTGCCAGCAGCGAAAGCCAGGTGGAGACCCAGTACTTC.

The chain is built from TRBV7-9 and TRBJ1-5; 8 bases align to TRBD1. This CDR3 contains 13 residues. CDR1 and CDR2 from the germline V gene are SEHNR and FQNEAQ (reference sequence). With V trimmed by 5 bases and J by 5 bases, 2 bases remained unmatched. CDR3 sequence: CASSQQGDQPQHF. The CDR3 DNA follows: TGTGCCAGCAGCCAACAGGGGGATCAGCCCCAGCATTTT.

The CDR3 nucleotides read TGCGCCAGCAGCTTGATTCCGGGGAGCAATCAGCCCCAGCATTTT. Amino acids: CASSLIPGSNQPQHF. The chain uses TRBV5-1 and TRBJ1-5; D is undetermined. Germline V CDR1 and CDR2: SGHRS, YFSETQ. The CDR3 totals 15 residues. With 1 base removed from V and 1 base from J, the gap between germline ends came to 9 bases.

This clone was seen only a few times. This chain uses TRBV2 with TRBJ2-7, with TRBD2 identical over 14 bases. Trimming cost V 4 bases and J 7 bases; bases outside gene matches: 0. Germline CDR1 is SNHLY and CDR2 is FYNNEI. The CDR3 totals 13 residues. CDR3 sequence (DNA): TGTGCCAGCAGTGGGACTAGCGGGAGGGAGCAGTACTTC. Amino acid sequence: CASSGTSGREQYF.